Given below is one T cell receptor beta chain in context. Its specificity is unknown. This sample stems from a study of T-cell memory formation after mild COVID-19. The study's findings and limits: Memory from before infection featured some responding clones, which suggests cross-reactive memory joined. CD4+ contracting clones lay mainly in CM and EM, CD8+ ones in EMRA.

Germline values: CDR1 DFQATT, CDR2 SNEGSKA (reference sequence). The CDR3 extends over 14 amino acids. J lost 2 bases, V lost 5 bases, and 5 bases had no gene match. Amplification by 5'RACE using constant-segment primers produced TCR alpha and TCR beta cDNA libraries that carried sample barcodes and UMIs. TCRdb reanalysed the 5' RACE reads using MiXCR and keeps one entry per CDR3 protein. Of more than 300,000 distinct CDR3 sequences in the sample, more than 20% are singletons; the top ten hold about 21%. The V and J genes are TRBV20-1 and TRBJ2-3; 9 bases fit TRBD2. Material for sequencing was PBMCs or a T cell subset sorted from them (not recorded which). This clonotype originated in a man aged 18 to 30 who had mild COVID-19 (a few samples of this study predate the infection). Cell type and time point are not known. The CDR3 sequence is CSAYAGGFTDTQYF. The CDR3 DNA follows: TGCAGTGCTTACGCGGGGGGGTTCACAGATACGCAGTATTTT.